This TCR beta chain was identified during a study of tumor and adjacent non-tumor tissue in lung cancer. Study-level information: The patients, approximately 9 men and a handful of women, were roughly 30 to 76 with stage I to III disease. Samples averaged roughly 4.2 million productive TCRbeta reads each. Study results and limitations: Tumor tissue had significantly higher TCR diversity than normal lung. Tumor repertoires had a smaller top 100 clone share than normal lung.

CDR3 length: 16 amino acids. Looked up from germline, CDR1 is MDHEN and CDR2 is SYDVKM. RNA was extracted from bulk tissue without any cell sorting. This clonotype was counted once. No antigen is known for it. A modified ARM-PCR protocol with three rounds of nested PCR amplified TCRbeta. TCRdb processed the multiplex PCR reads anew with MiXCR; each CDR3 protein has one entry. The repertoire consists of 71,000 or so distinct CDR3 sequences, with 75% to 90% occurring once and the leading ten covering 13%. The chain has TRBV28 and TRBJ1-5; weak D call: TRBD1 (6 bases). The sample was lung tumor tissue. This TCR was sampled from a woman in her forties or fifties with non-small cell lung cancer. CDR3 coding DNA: TGTACCGCCGCCTTCATGGGGCAGGGGAGTAATCAGCCCCAGCATTTT. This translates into CTAAFMGQGSNQPQHF. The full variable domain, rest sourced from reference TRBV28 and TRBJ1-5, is DVKVTQSSRYLVKRTGEKVFLECVQDMDHENMFWYRQDPGLGLRLIYFSYDVKMKEKGDIPEGYSVSREKKERFSLILESASTNQTSMYLCTAAFMGQGSNQPQHFGDGTRLSIL.